This TCR beta chain was sequenced for a study of molecular identifiers for immune sequencing clone quantification. Each CDR3 protein is one row after TCRdb ran MiXCR on the PCR reads. The repertoire consists of about 54,000 distinct CDR3 sequences, with 25% occurring once and the leading ten covering about 1.9%. Per germline, CDR1 MNHEY and CDR2 SVGEGT. V lost 2 bases to trimming and J lost 4 bases, with 9 bases between them. The length of the CDR3 is 14 residues. This clonotype was seen a few times. The receptor was isolated from a human donor in good health. Some libraries in this study had Jurkat cell RNA spiked in. The sequenced sample was naive CD8+ T cells from blood, with Jurkat cell RNA spiked in. Subset described: FACS-sorted CD8+CD4-CCR7+CD45RA+ naive T cells. The chain carries TRBV6-2 or TRBV6-3 and TRBJ1-5, with D perhaps TRBD1 (6 bases). CDR3 sequence: CASSYGTRNQPQHF. DNA of the CDR3: TGTGCCAGCAGTTACGGGACAAGGAATCAGCCCCAGCATTTT.